The 13 T cell receptor beta chains in this list originate from one sample, sequenced in a study of blood T cell repertoires in COVID-19. The method was immunoSEQ multiplex PCR; TCRdb's version includes in-frame clones alone and lacks a portion of them. The sample yields about 300,000 clones, 89% seen once. The sequencing sample was made of PBMCs or T cells enriched from blood (not recorded which). The source of these receptors is a woman between 50 and 59 years old who had been exposed to COVID-19.

This chain uses TRBV5-1 with TRBJ1-6, with D tentatively TRBD1 (5 bases). Trimming removed 1 base at V and 5 bases at J, with 10 bases between. CDR3 size: 15 residues. CDR1 is SGHRS and CDR2 is YFSETQ in the germline V gene. In nucleotides, the CDR3 is TGCGCCAGCAGCTTGAGCGGGGCTGATAATTCACCCCTCCACTTT. This encodes CASSLSGADNSPLHF.

The chain uses TRBV28 and TRBJ2-1; 11 bases map to TRBD2. The CDR3 totals 17 residues. V trimming: 5 bases; J trimming: 0 bases; junction bases outside the gene matches: 6. Germline CDR1 reads MDHEN; CDR2 reads SYDVKM. The CDR3 sequence is CASSLITSGGSYNEQFF. CDR3 nucleotide sequence: TGTGCCAGCAGTCTTATAACTAGCGGGGGCTCCTACAATGAGCAGTTCTTC. The full variable domain, its missing parts supplied by reference TRBV28 and TRBJ2-1, is DVKVTQSSRYLVKRTGEKVFLECVQDMDHENMFWYRQDPGLGLRLIYFSYDVKMKEKGDIPEGYSVSREKKERFSLILESASTNQTSMYLCASSLITSGGSYNEQFFGPGTRLTVL.

In its sample, this clone was seen once. The gene calls are TRBV10-3 and TRBJ2-7; D is unresolved. Trimming left V 0 bases short and J 6 bases short, with 12 bases between. This CDR3 contains 14 residues. CDR1 is ENHRY, CDR2 SYGVKD, per germline. CDR3 in DNA: TGTGCCATCAGTGAGTCGACCAGGAATCGCGAGCAGTACTTC. Translating it yields CAISESTRNREQYF.

CDR3 loop: CASSVQGGGVYEQYF. The CDR3, as DNA: TGTGCCAGCAGTGTCCAGGGGGGCGGCGTGTACGAGCAGTACTTC. This chain joins TRBV28 and TRBJ2-7; possibly TRBD1 for D (7 bases). This CDR3 contains 15 residues. Per the germline V gene, CDR1 is MDHEN and CDR2 is SYDVKM. V was trimmed by 5 bases and J by 4 bases, leaving 18 bases between them.

This clone occurred once. V gene TRBV5-4 combines with J gene TRBJ2-2; TRBD1 matches 9 bases. CDR3 length equals 13 residues. The germline CDR1 and CDR2 sequences are SGHNT and YYREEE (reference sequence). The trim removed 8 bases at V and 6 bases at J, leaving 5 bases unmatched. The CDR3 bases are TGTGCCAGGTCACAGGGGGCAGCCGGGGAGCTGTTTTTT. It specifies CARSQGAAGELFF.

This clone was seen only once. The gene calls are TRBV24-1 and TRBJ2-2; 9 bases line up with TRBD1. CDR1 and CDR2 from the germline V gene are KGHDR and SFDVKD. The CDR3 has 17 amino acids. The junction had 7 bases not matched to a gene; V was cut back by 4 bases and J by 2 bases. CDR3 nucleotides: TGTGCCACCAGTGAATTCAACAGGGGGCGAAACACCGGGGAGCTGTTTTTT. As protein: CATSEFNRGRNTGELFF.

Worth noting for this clone: The identical CDR3 is also encoded by other nucleotide sequences in the sample. V gene TRBV28 combines with J gene TRBJ2-2; perhaps TRBD2 as D (6 bases). The V end was cut by 2 bases, the J end by 2 bases, with 9 bases between. CDR1 is MDHEN, CDR2 SYDVKM, per germline. The CDR3 runs 15 residues. CDR3 protein: CASSLAGLNTGELFF. CDR3 sequence (DNA): TGTGCCAGCAGTTTAGCGGGGCTCAACACCGGGGAGCTGTTTTTT.

The rearrangement links TRBV20-1 to TRBJ1-2; no clear D. CDR1 is DFQATT and CDR2 is SNEGSKA in the germline V gene (reference sequence). The CDR3 is made up of 11 amino acids. The CDR3: CTCQASYGYTF. Here the CDR3 DNA reads TGCACCTGCCAGGCTTCCTATGGCTACACCTTC.

The rearrangement uses TRBV2 and TRBJ1-5; D perhaps matches TRBD1 (5 bases). The V gene's germline CDR1 is SNHLY and CDR2 FYNNEI. This CDR3 has 15 amino acids. Trimming took off 2 bases at V and 11 bases at J, with 19 bases between the two ends. CDR3 residues: CASSERPKGFKAQHF. The CDR3 DNA reads TGTGCCAGCAGTGAAAGACCGAAGGGGTTTAAGGCCCAGCATTTT.

The V gene is TRBV2, the J gene TRBJ1-1; D ambiguous. This CDR3 spans 12 amino acids. V shed 7 bases and J shed 4 bases, with 10 bases lying between them. CDR1 is SNHLY and CDR2 is FYNNEI in the germline V gene. CDR3 in DNA: TGTGCCAGCAATTCGGGATTCACTGAAGCTTTCTTT. It encodes CASNSGFTEAFF.

The V call is TRBV5-5, the J call TRBJ2-2, with TRBD2 matching over 7 bases. This CDR3 has 15 residues. With V trimmed by 3 bases and J by 4 bases, 6 bases remained unmatched. Germline lookup yields CDR1 SGHKS and CDR2 YYEKEE (reference sequence). CDR3 loop: CASSYPSGTTGELFF. CDR3 DNA: TGTGCCAGCAGCTACCCTAGCGGAACCACCGGGGAGCTGTTTTTT. Full variable domain (rest looked up from reference TRBV5-5 and TRBJ2-2): DAGVTQSPTHLIKTRGQQVTLRCSPISGHKSVSWYQQVLGQGPQFIFQYYEKEERGRGNFPDRFSARQFPNYSSELNVNALLLGDSALYLCASSYPSGTTGELFFGEGSRLTVL.

The DNA for the CDR3 is TGTGCCAGCAGCCTCCTAGGGGGAACTCAGTACGAGCAGTACTTC. This codes for CASSLLGGTQYEQYF. The rearrangement uses TRBV7-9 and TRBJ2-7; tentative D call: TRBD1 (6 bases). The CDR3 has 15 residues. Germline CDR1 and CDR2: SEHNR and FQNEAQ (reference sequence). The V end was cut by 5 bases, the J end by 4 bases, with 18 bases between.

The chain couples TRBV19 to TRBJ1-3, with D possibly matching TRBD1 (6 bases). The length of the CDR3 is 15 residues. The germline CDR1 and CDR2 sequences are LNHDA and SQIVND (reference sequence). Trimming took 5 bases from V and 0 from J, leaving 11 bases between them. The CDR3, as DNA: TGTGCCAGTAGTCCGGACAGCGTCTCTGGAAACACCATATATTTT. Protein: CASSPDSVSGNTIYF.